The 26 T cell receptor beta chains given below trace back to one sample, sequenced in a study of OX40 agonist ivuxolimab in advanced cancers. The data were produced by immunoSEQ multiplex PCR, yet TCRdb's version contains in-frame clones alone and is incomplete. The profile shows about 76,000 clones, approximately 83% of them singletons. The sequenced sample was CD4+ or CD8+ T cells sorted from blood, obtained in a trial of the OX40 agonist ivuxolimab. These receptors were taken from an adult with an advanced solid tumor such as melanoma, head and neck, liver or kidney cancer.

The chain combines TRBV7-9 with TRBJ2-7; 7 nucleotides agree with TRBD2. Germline values: CDR1 SEHNR, CDR2 FQNEAQ (reference sequence). Trimming cost V 0 bases and J 1 base; bases outside gene matches: 9. This CDR3 region has 17 residues. The CDR3 loop reads CASSLAGLNILSYEQYF. The CDR3 nucleotides read TGTGCCAGCAGCTTAGCGGGACTAAATATCCTATCCTACGAGCAGTACTTC.

V is TRBV7-2 and J is TRBJ2-5, with D perhaps matching TRBD2 (5 bases). CDR3 size: 12 residues. The germline V and J ends were trimmed by 1 base and 11 bases, with 11 bases remaining between them. Germline values: CDR1 SGHTA, CDR2 FQGNSA. The CDR3 loop is CASSLDYGEQYF. CDR3 bases: TGTGCCAGCAGCTTAGACTATGGGGAGCAGTACTTC.

The rearrangement links TRBV13 to TRBJ1-3; D remains ambiguous. Germline V gene data show CDR1 as PRHDT and CDR2 as FYEKMQ (reference sequence). V lost 0 bases to trimming and J lost 0 bases, with 6 bases between them. The CDR3 has 15 amino acids. The CDR3 region is CASSLGMFSGNTIYF. CDR3 coding DNA: TGTGCCAGCAGCTTAGGGATGTTCTCTGGAAACACCATATATTTT.

Comments on this clone: The sample has other DNA sequences that encode this CDR3 too. V is TRBV14 and J is TRBJ1-2, with 9 nucleotides matching TRBD1. This CDR3 contains 14 residues. The V gene's germline CDR1 is SGHDN and CDR2 FVKESK. Germline trimming cut 3 bases from V and 7 bases from J; bases unmatched to any gene: 6. CDR3 in amino acids: CASSQSTGGSGYTF. In DNA form, the CDR3 reads TGTGCCAGCAGCCAGTCCACAGGGGGCAGTGGCTACACCTTC.

The chain recombines TRBV7-9 with TRBJ1-2, with TRBD1 identical over 10 bases. The CDR3 sequence is 19 residues long. CDR1 SEHNR and CDR2 FQNEAQ come from the germline V gene (reference sequence). The V gene end was trimmed by 1 base and the J gene end by 6 bases; junction bases not matched to a gene: 17. The chain's CDR3 is CASSLGSPGQGFHWNGYTF. The DNA of the CDR3 is TGTGCCAGCAGCTTAGGTTCACCGGGACAGGGGTTTCACTGGAATGGCTACACCTTC.

This chain links TRBV6-5 with TRBJ1-1; no clear D. This CDR3 is built from 11 residues. Per the germline V gene, CDR1 is MNHEY and CDR2 is SVGAGI. With 6 bases removed from V and 8 bases from J, the gap between germline ends came to 10 bases. The CDR3 reads CASRTDGEAFF. CDR3 in DNA: TGTGCCAGCAGGACGGACGGAGAAGCTTTCTTT.

The genes are TRBV2 and TRBJ1-5; 7 bases line up with TRBD1. This CDR3 has 15 amino acids. V shed 5 bases and J 0 bases; nucleotides not matched to a gene: 4. From germline, CDR1 is SNHLY and CDR2 FYNNEI. In DNA, the CDR3 is TGTGCCAGCAGTTGGGACAGATTTAGCAATCAGCCCCAGCATTTT. Translated, it gives CASSWDRFSNQPQHF.

The V gene is TRBV7-2, the J gene TRBJ1-5; maybe TRBD1 (6 bases). Germline V gene lookup returns CDR1 SGHTA and CDR2 FQGNSA. The V gene lost 5 bases and the J gene lost 4 bases, with 12 bases spanning the gap. CDR3 size: 14 residues. This chain's CDR3 is CASSVAGVNQPQHF. The CDR3 DNA reads as TGTGCCAGCAGCGTCGCAGGGGTAAATCAGCCCCAGCATTTT.

The rearrangement joins TRBV30 to TRBJ2-2; TRBD2 might be the D (5 bases). Trimming cost V 0 bases and J 8 bases, with 13 bases left between them. Germline V gene lookup returns CDR1 GTSNPN and CDR2 SVGIG (reference sequence). The CDR3 is made up of 14 amino acids. The CDR3 spells CAWSVRGTSGELFF. The CDR3 region has the DNA TGTGCCTGGAGTGTACGGGGTACGTCGGGGGAGCTGTTTTTT.

In its sample, this clone was seen once. The J gene is TRBJ1-2, the V gene TRBV14; tentatively, D is TRBD1 (5 bases). This CDR3 is 14 amino acids long. V lost 1 base to trimming and J lost 4 bases, with 10 bases between them. CDR1 is SGHDN and CDR2 is FVKESK in the germline V gene. The CDR3 DNA follows: TGTGCCAGCAGCCAAGTGGGGGGTTCCTATGGCTACACCTTC. Translating it yields CASSQVGGSYGYTF.

The V call is TRBV14, the J call TRBJ1-2, with D tentatively TRBD1 (6 bases). Germline assignment: CDR1 SGHDN and CDR2 FVKESK. The CDR3 covers 16 residues. V lost 4 bases and J 3 bases, leaving 18 bases between the germline ends. Here the CDR3 DNA reads TGTGCCAGCAGCCCCTTCTTTTTGACAGGCGACTATGGCTACACCTTC. Its protein product is CASSPFFLTGDYGYTF.

V and J are TRBV29-1 and TRBJ2-5; either TRBD1 or TRBD2 may supply D (7 bases each). Germline V lookup: CDR1 SQVTM, CDR2 ANQGSEA. V lost 6 bases, J lost 6 bases, and 20 bases lay in between. This CDR3 contains 14 residues. CDR3 amino acids: CSVGGGGTAQTQYF. The CDR3 DNA follows: TGCAGCGTGGGGGGAGGGGGCACAGCCCAGACCCAGTACTTC.

This CDR3 is CASSPGTLTNEKLFF. CDR3 DNA sequence: TGTGCCAGCAGCCCGGGGACGCTAACTAATGAAAAACTGTTTTTT. The rearrangement links TRBV7-6 to TRBJ1-4, with D possibly TRBD1 on 5 matching bases. V was cut by 5 bases and J by 1 base, with 11 bases left in between. CDR3 size: 15 residues. CDR1 SGHVS and CDR2 FNYEAQ come from the germline V gene.

V and J are TRBV7-8 and TRBJ1-1, with a possible D match to TRBD1 (5 bases). Per germline, CDR1 SGHVS and CDR2 FQNEAQ. V was trimmed by 4 bases and J by 0 bases, leaving 6 bases between them. The CDR3 length is 13 residues. The CDR3 bases are TGTGCCAGCAGCTCGGACATGAACACTGAAGCTTTCTTT. It codes for CASSSDMNTEAFF.

The chain combines TRBV7-3 with TRBJ1-5; 7 bases map to TRBD1. This CDR3 region has 14 residues. Germline V gives CDR1 SGHTA, CDR2 FQGTGA. V shed 4 bases, J shed 4 bases, and the junction held 4 bases outside the gene matches. CDR3 nucleotides: TGTGCCAGCAGCTCCTCAGGGGGAAATCAGCCCCAGCATTTT. Translated, it gives CASSSSGGNQPQHF.

The genes are TRBV25-1 and TRBJ2-1; D is unclear. The germline gives CDR1 MGHDK, CDR2 SYGVNS. The CDR3 contains 12 residues. Trimming removed 3 bases at V and 3 bases at J, with 3 bases between. This chain's CDR3 is CASSDLYNEQFF. The CDR3 DNA is TGTGCCAGCAGTGACCTCTACAATGAGCAGTTCTTC.

This clone was found once. The CDR3 nucleotides are TGTGCCACCAGCAGAGATGTTGCCGTGATTGGGCAGCCCCAGCATTTT. Translated: CATSRDVAVIGQPQHF. V is TRBV15 and J is TRBJ1-5; D gene uncertain. The CDR3 loop spans 16 amino acids. Germline V gene data show CDR1 as LNHNV and CDR2 as YYDKDF (reference sequence). V was clipped by 0 bases and J by 7 bases, with 16 bases between them.

The chain combines TRBV30 with TRBJ2-1; D gene unclear. This CDR3 has 14 residues. Deletions cut 1 base from V and 8 bases from J, with 15 bases between. From germline, CDR1 is GTSNPN and CDR2 SVGIG (reference sequence). In nucleotides, the CDR3 is TGTGCCTGGAGTGAAGGCGTAAACGTTGATGAGCAGTTCTTC. Translation gives CAWSEGVNVDEQFF. The variable domain in full, with the rest retrieved from reference TRBV30 and TRBJ2-1, is SQTIHQWPATLVQPVGSPLSLECTVEGTSNPNLYWYRQAAGRGLQLLFYSVGIGQISSEVPQNLSASRPQDRQFILSSKKLLLSDSGFYLCAWSEGVNVDEQFFGPGTRLTVL.

The gene calls are TRBV9 and TRBJ2-1, with 8 positions matching TRBD1. Germline loops: CDR1 SGDLS, CDR2 YYNGEE. The CDR3 is 15 amino acids. The V and J ends lost 4 bases and 9 bases, in that order; junction bases with no gene match: 12. CDR3 nucleotide sequence: TGTGCCAGCAGCTCCAGCGGGCAGGGGGCGGGTGAGCAGTTCTTC. Encoded protein: CASSSSGQGAGEQFF.

This clone has just one count. The chain recombines TRBV5-4 with TRBJ2-7, with D hard to call. This CDR3 region has 14 residues. V shed 4 bases and J shed 2 bases, with 13 bases lying between them. In germline, CDR1 is SGHNT, CDR2 YYREEE (reference sequence). The CDR3 nucleotides read TGTGCCAGCAGCCAAACCCTCCCTGCCTACGAGCAGTACTTC. This encodes CASSQTLPAYEQYF.

The chain uses TRBV19 and TRBJ1-5; no firm D call. Per germline, CDR1 LNHDA and CDR2 SQIVND (reference sequence). The CDR3 is made up of 15 amino acids. V lost 7 bases to trimming and J lost 1 base, with 14 bases between them. The CDR3 here is CASKGHQDSNQPQHF. The DNA for the CDR3 is TGTGCCAGTAAGGGCCATCAAGACAGCAATCAGCCCCAGCATTTT.

The chain combines TRBV5-1 with TRBJ2-6, with D perhaps matching TRBD1 (5 bases). V lost 2 bases, J lost 4 bases, and 10 bases lay in between. CDR1 and CDR2 from the germline V gene are SGHRS and YFSETQ. The CDR3 is 15 amino acids. The CDR3 DNA follows: TGCGCCAGCAGCTTTACAGGACCCGGGGCCAACGTCCTGACTTTC. This encodes CASSFTGPGANVLTF.

The genes are TRBV7-2 and TRBJ2-7, with 9 bases matching TRBD2. The CDR3 spans 12 residues. Germline CDR1 SGHTA, CDR2 FQGNSA. V shed 6 bases, J shed 6 bases, and the junction held 3 bases outside the gene matches. The CDR3 nucleotides are TGTGCCAGCAGGGGACTAGCACGCGAGCAGTACTTC. It translates to CASRGLAREQYF.

The chain carries TRBV5-4 and TRBJ1-2; no clear D gene. Trimming removed 4 bases from V and 0 bases from J, with 19 bases in between. Per germline, CDR1 SGHNT and CDR2 YYREEE (reference sequence). The length of the CDR3 is 17 residues. CDR3 loop: CASSNDRVGKANYGYTF. CDR3 DNA sequence: TGTGCCAGCAGCAATGACCGCGTCGGCAAAGCTAACTATGGCTACACCTTC.

This chain links TRBV4-1 with TRBJ2-3, with TRBD1 identical over 10 bases. Trimming removed 6 bases from V and 6 bases from J; junction bases left unmatched: 12. The CDR3 length is 16 residues. Per germline, CDR1 MGHRA and CDR2 YSYEKL. The chain's CDR3 is CASRNPGQGSHDTQYF. The CDR3 DNA follows: TGCGCCAGCAGAAACCCGGGACAGGGGTCCCACGATACGCAGTATTTT.

This chain links TRBV6-6 with TRBJ2-7, with 8 positions matching TRBD2. This CDR3 has 13 residues. The germline V gene has CDR1 MNHNY and CDR2 SVGAGI (reference sequence). V dropped 6 bases and J dropped 3; count of bases not matched to a gene: 4. Here the CDR3 DNA reads TGTGCCAGCAGCCCGGGAGGGGGCTACGAGCAGTACTTC. Translation: CASSPGGGYEQYF.